Below, one T cell receptor (beta chain) is given with its context. Antigen specificity is unknown. Trimming took off 3 bases at V and 0 bases at J, with 9 bases between the two ends. Germline V CDR1 and CDR2: LNHDA, SQIVND (reference sequence). The CDR3 runs to 15 residues. This record belongs to a study of T cell responses to AZD1222 COVID-19 vaccine. Study outcomes and limitations: Spike-specific TCR breadth rose after two AZD1222 doses, and depth rose as well. A mostly white British donor set with more females was recruited, and clonal diversity was possibly underestimated.

Method: immunoSEQ multiplex PCR; TCRdb's copy keeps in-frame clones and lacks some. The repertoire has under 70,000 clones, 80% to 90% of them found once; the top ten carry approximately 21%. The chain links TRBV19 to TRBJ2-4, with D perhaps matching TRBD2 (5 bases). This clonotype originated in an adult in good health. The sequencing here drew on peripheral blood, taken on day 0 of AZD1222 vaccination. CDR3 protein: CASSIGGLAKNIQYF. CDR3 coding DNA: TGTGCCAGTAGTATCGGCGGACTAGCCAAAAACATTCAGTACTTC.